One sample yielded the 7 T cell receptor beta chains listed below, sequenced in a study of cytomegalovirus exposure and HLA in healthy donors. In the PCR, 60 Vbeta and 13 Jbeta primers were used. Profiled with immunoSEQ multiplex PCR; TCRdb holds only in-frame clones, not every one. The repertoire includes about 130,000 clones, 70% to 85% of them detected once, and around 13% sits in the top ten. Source material: PBMCs. Receptor source: a woman in her forties in good health and CMV-seropositive.

This sequence joins TRBV28 and TRBJ2-7; 10 positions agree with TRBD2. CDR1 and CDR2 (germline): MDHEN, SYDVKM. V was clipped by 5 bases and J by 0 bases; unmatched bases: 7. The CDR3 sequence is 16 residues long. DNA of the CDR3: TGTGCCAGCAGTCCACTAGCGGGACCACACTCCTACGAGCAGTACTTC. Translation: CASSPLAGPHSYEQYF.

CDR3 loop: CASSVLQGEAFF. DNA for the CDR3: TGTGCCAGCAGTGTTTTGCAGGGTGAAGCTTTCTTT. This chain connects TRBV2 to TRBJ1-1, with D maybe TRBD1 (5 bases). CDR1 and CDR2 from the germline V gene are SNHLY and FYNNEI. CDR3 length: 12 amino acids. The ends were cut back, 4 bases at V and 7 bases at J, with 10 bases in the middle.

The count of this clone is one. This sequence joins TRBV13 and TRBJ1-3, with D hard to call. Germline-derived CDR1 and CDR2 are PRHDT and FYEKMQ (reference sequence). The CDR3 has 12 amino acids. Trimming removed 5 bases at V and 2 bases at J, with 4 bases between. The CDR3 region is CASSPTGNTIYF. As DNA, the CDR3 is TGTGCCAGCAGCCCTACTGGAAACACCATATATTTT.

This chain connects TRBV2 to TRBJ2-7; 10 bases align to TRBD2. There are 15 residues in the CDR3. V lost 2 bases, J lost 3 bases, and 4 bases stayed unmatched. The germline CDR1 and CDR2 sequences are SNHLY and FYNNEI. The DNA of the CDR3 is TGTGCCAGCAGTGAATCTAGCGGGAGTAACTACGAGCAGTACTTC. Encoded protein: CASSESSGSNYEQYF.

This CDR3 is CASSVEGIRGGELFF. The CDR3 DNA follows: TGTGCCAGCAGCGTAGAGGGGATTAGGGGCGGGGAGCTGTTTTTT. The rearrangement links TRBV9 to TRBJ2-2, with TRBD1 as a possible D gene (5 bases). V was shortened by 0 bases and J by 7 bases, with 13 bases between the two germline ends. The CDR3 runs to 15 residues. Germline CDR1 and CDR2: SGDLS and YYNGEE. Full variable domain (outside the CDR3, taken from reference TRBV9 and TRBJ2-2): DSGVTQTPKHLITATGQRVTLRCSPRSGDLSVYWYQQSLDQGLQFLIQYYNGEERAKGNILERFSAQQFPDLHSELNLSSLELGDSALYFCASSVEGIRGGELFFGEGSRLTVL.

This clone is a singleton in its sample. The chain couples TRBV19 to TRBJ2-7, with a possible D match to TRBD1 (6 bases). The CDR3 runs to 14 residues. V gave up 5 bases and J gave up 2 bases, with 13 bases separating them. Germline CDR1 reads LNHDA; CDR2 reads SQIVND (reference sequence). For the CDR3, the DNA is TGTGCCAGTAGTGAACGACAGGCCCCCTACGAGCAGTACTTC. Translating gives CASSERQAPYEQYF.

The V gene is TRBV19, the J gene TRBJ2-7; a weak D match, TRBD2 (5 bases). Deletions cut 3 bases from V and 0 bases from J, with 12 bases between. CDR1 and CDR2 from the germline V gene are LNHDA and SQIVND (reference sequence). The CDR3 spans 15 residues. CDR3 amino acids: CASSIGLYSSYEQYF. For the CDR3, the DNA is TGTGCCAGTAGTATCGGACTTTACAGCTCCTACGAGCAGTACTTC.